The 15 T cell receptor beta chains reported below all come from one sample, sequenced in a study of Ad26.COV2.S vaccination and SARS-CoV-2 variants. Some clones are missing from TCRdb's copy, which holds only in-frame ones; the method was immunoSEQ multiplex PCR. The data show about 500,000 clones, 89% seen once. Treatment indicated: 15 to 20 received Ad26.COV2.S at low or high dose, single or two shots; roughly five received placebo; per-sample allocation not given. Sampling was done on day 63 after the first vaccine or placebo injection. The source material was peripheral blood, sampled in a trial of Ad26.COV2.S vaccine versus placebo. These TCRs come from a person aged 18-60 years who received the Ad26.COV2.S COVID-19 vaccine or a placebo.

CDR3 in amino acids: CASSVGSRQGSEQYF. The CDR3 DNA reads as TGTGCCAGCAGCGTAGGATCACGACAGGGCTCCGAGCAGTACTTC. The chain joins TRBV9 to TRBJ2-7; 7 bases fit TRBD1. The CDR3 is made up of 15 amino acids. Germline values: CDR1 SGDLS, CDR2 YYNGEE. J lost 6 bases, V lost 0 bases, and 9 bases had no gene match.

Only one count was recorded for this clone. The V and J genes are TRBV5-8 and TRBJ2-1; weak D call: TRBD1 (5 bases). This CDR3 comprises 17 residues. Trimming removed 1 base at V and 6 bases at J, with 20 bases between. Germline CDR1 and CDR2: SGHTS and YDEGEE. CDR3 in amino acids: CASSLSQATFDINEQFF. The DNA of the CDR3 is TGTGCCAGCAGCTTGTCACAGGCGACCTTCGATATCAATGAGCAGTTCTTC.

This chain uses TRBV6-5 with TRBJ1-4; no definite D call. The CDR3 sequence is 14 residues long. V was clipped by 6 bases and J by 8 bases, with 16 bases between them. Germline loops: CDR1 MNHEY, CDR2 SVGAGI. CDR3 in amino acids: CASSRVQAEEKLFF. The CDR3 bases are TGTGCCAGCAGCCGGGTCCAGGCGGAGGAAAAACTGTTTTTT.

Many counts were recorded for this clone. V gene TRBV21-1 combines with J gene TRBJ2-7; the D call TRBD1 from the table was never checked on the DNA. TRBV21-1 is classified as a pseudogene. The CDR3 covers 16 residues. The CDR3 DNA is TGTGCCAGCAGCCCACGGGACAGGGGGCCTTTCTACGAGCAGTACTTC. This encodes CASSPRDRGPFYEQYF.

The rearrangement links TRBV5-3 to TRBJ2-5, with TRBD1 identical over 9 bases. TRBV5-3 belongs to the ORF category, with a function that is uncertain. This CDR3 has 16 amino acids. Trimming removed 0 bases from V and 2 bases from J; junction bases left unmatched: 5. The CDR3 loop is CARSLAEGQGQETQYF. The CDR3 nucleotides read TGTGCCAGAAGCTTGGCCGAGGGACAGGGACAAGAGACCCAGTACTTC.

CDR3 sequence: CASSYAITGSPLHF. The CDR3 nucleotides are TGTGCCAGCAGTTACGCCATAACTGGTTCACCCCTCCACTTT. This rearrangement joins TRBV6-2 or TRBV6-3 to TRBJ1-6; D gene unclear. CDR1 and CDR2 (germline): MNHEY, SVGEGT. CDR3 length equals 14 residues. The V and J ends lost 2 bases and 9 bases respectively, with 11 bases between them.

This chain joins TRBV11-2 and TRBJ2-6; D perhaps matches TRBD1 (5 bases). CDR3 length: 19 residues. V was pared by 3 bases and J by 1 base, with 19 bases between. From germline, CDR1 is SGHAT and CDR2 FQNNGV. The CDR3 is CASSFLVAQGTSGANVLTF. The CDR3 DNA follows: TGTGCCAGCAGCTTCCTCGTCGCCCAGGGAACATCTGGGGCCAACGTCCTGACTTTC. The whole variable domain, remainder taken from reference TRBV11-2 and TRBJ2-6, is EAGVAQSPRYKIIEKRQSVAFWCNPISGHATLYWYQQILGQGPKLLIQFQNNGVVDDSQLPKDRFSAERLKGVDSTLKIQPAKLEDSAVYLCASSFLVAQGTSGANVLTFGAGSRLTVL.

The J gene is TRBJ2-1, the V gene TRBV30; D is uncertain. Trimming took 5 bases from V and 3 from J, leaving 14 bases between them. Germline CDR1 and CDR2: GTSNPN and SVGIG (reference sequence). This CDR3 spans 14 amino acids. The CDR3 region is CAWSFMKFYNEQFF. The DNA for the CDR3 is TGTGCCTGGTCCTTTATGAAGTTCTACAATGAGCAGTTCTTC.

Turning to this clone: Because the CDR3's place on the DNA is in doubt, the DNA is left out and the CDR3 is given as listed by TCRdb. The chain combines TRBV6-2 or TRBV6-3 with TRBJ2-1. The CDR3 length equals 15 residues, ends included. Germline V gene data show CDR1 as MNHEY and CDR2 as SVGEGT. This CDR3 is CASSYTSGQHNEQFF.

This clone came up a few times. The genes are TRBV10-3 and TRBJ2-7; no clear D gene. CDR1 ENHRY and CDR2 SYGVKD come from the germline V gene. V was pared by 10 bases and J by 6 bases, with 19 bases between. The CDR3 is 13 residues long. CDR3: CATKPYLGSEQYF. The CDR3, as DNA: TGTGCCACCAAGCCCTACTTAGGATCCGAGCAGTACTTC.

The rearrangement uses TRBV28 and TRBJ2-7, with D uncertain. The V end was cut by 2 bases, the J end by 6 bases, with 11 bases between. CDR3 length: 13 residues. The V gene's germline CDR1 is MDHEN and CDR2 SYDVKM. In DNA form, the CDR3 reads TGTGCCAGCAGTTTAGACCGCCCGGGCGAGCAGTACTTC. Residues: CASSLDRPGEQYF.

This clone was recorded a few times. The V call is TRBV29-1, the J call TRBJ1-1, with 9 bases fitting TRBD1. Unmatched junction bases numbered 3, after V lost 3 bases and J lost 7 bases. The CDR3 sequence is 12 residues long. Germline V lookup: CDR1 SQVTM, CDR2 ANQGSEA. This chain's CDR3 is CSVETGGGEAFF. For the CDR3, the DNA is TGCAGCGTTGAGACAGGGGGTGGTGAAGCTTTCTTT.

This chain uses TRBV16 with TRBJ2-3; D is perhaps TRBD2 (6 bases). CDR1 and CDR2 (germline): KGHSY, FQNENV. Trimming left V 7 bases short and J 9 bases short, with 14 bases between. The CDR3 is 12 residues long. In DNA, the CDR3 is TGTGCCAGCACCCGACTAGGTGTAACGCAGTATTTT. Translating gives CASTRLGVTQYF.

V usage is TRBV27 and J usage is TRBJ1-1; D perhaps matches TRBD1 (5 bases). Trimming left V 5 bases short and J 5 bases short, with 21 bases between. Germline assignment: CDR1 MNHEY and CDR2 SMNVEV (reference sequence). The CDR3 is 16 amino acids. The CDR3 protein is CASSPVTGGLRTEAFF. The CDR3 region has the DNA TGTGCCAGCAGTCCCGTGACCGGGGGTTTGCGGACTGAAGCTTTCTTT.

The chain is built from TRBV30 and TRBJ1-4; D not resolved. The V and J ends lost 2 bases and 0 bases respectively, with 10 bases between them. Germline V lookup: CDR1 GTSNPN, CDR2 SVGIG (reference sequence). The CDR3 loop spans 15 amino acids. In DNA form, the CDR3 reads TGTGCCTGGAGTATAGGAACTTCAACTAATGAAAAACTGTTTTTT. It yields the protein CAWSIGTSTNEKLFF.